These T cell receptor beta chains were read from a single sample in a study of human T cells and chemical hapten exposure. TCRdb analysed the RACE reads with MiXCR anew, one entry per CDR3 protein. The sample shows 65,000 to 95,000 distinct CDR3 sequences, 8.6% of them seen only once. The sequenced sample was whole blood. These TCRs come from a female donor in good health. Some clones in this sample may be carry-over from other donors' samples. CDR3s include the opening cysteine and the closing phenylalanine or tryptophan. D genes are given only for firm matches. Rows may omit the clone size; those that give it use once, few, many or a size class.

cdr3_nt cdr3_aa v_call d_call j_call clone_size
TGTGCCAGCAGCTTACGTGCGGCGGGGGCGGAAGATACGCAGTATTTT CASSLRAAGAEDTQYF TRBV7-9 . TRBJ2-3 .
TGTGCCTGGAGCCCCCCCCCCCTTAGCAATCAGCCCCAGCATTTT CAWSPPPLSNQPQHF TRBV30 . TRBJ1-5 few
TGCAGTGCCGAGGACAGGGGCACAGATACGCAGTATTTT CSAEDRGTDTQYF TRBV20-1 TRBD1 TRBJ2-3 many
TGTGCCAGCAGCCCGGGGATCTTCAGGGGGCCGGGGACGCAGTATTTT CASSPGIFRGPGTQYF TRBV5-6 TRBD1 TRBJ2-3 .
TGTGCCAGCAGCCAATCCAGAGGTCCGGGACGCAGCACAGATACGCAGTATTTT CASSQSRGPGRSTDTQYF TRBV3-1 . TRBJ2-3 .
TGCAGTGTCTCGGGTCCTAGCACAGATACGCAGTATTTT CSVSGPSTDTQYF TRBV20-1 . TRBJ2-3 many
TGTGCCAGCAGCCAAGAGTTCCAGTACCAAGAGACCCAGTACTTC CASSQEFQYQETQYF TRBV4-2 . TRBJ2-5 many
TGTGCCAGCAGCCAAGGAGGGGACAATGAGCAGTTCTTC CASSQGGDNEQFF TRBV3-1 . TRBJ2-1 many
TGTGCCAGCAGCTTCCTACAGGGGCGAGGCTCTTTCTTT CASSFLQGRGSFF TRBV7-8 TRBD1 TRBJ1-1 many
TGTGCCAGCAGTTTCAGGTTCGGCTTCTATGGCTACACCTTC CASSFRFGFYGYTF TRBV12-3/TRBV12-4 . TRBJ1-2 few
TGTGCCACCAGTGACCCGTGGACAGCCCAAGAGACCCAGTACTTC CATSDPWTAQETQYF TRBV24-1 . TRBJ2-5 .
TGTGCCAGCAGTTTGTACAGTCCCTACGAGCAGTACTTC CASSLYSPYEQYF TRBV12-3/TRBV12-4 . TRBJ2-7 many
TGTGCCAGCACGAGGGGGCCGGGTTCTGGGGCCAACGTCCTGACTTTC CASTRGPGSGANVLTF TRBV27 TRBD1 TRBJ2-6 few